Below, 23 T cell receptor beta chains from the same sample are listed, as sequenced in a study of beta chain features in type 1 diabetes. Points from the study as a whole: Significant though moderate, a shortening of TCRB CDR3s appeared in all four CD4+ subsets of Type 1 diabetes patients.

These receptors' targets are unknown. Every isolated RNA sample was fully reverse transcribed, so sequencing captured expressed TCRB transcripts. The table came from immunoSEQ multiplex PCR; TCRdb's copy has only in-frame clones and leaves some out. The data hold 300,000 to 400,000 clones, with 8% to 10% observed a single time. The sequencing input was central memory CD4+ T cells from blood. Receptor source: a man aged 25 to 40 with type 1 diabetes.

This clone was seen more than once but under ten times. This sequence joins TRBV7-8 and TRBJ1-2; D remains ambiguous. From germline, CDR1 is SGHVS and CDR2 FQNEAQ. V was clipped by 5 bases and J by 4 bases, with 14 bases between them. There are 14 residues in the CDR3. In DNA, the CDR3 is TGTGCCAGCAGCCCTAGGGAGGGTGCCTATGGCTACACCTTC. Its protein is CASSPREGAYGYTF. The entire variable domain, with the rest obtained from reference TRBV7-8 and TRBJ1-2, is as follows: GAGVSQSPRYKVAKRGQDVALRCDPISGHVSLFWYQQALGQGPEFLTYFQNEAQLDKSGLPSDRFFAERPEGSVSTLKIQRTQQEDSAVYLCASSPREGAYGYTFGSGTRLTVV.

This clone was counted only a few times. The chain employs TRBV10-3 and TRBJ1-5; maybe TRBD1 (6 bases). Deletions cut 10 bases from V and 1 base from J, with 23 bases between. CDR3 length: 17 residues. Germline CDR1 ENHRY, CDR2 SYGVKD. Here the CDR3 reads CATNRERRSISNQPQHF. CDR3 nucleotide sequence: TGTGCCACAAACAGGGAGCGGCGGAGTATAAGCAATCAGCCCCAGCATTTT.

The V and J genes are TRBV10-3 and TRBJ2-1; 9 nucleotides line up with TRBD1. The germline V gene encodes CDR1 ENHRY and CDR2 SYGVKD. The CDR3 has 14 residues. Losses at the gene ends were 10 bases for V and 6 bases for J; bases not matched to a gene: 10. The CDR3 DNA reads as TGTGCCAGCCTGCCCGGGACAGGGACCAATGAGCAGTTCTTC. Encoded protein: CASLPGTGTNEQFF.

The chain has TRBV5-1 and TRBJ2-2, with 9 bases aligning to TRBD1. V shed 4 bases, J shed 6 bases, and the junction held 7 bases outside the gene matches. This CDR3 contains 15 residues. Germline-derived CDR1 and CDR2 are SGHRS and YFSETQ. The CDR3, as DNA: TGCGCCAGCAGCCCGGACAGGGGAGTCGCCGGGGAGCTGTTTTTT. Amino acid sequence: CASSPDRGVAGELFF. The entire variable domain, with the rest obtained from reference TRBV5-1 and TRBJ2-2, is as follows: KAGVTQTPRYLIKTRGQQVTLSCSPISGHRSVSWYQQTPGQGLQFLFEYFSETQRNKGNFPGRFSGRQFSNSRSEMNVSTLELGDSALYLCASSPDRGVAGELFFGEGSRLTVL.

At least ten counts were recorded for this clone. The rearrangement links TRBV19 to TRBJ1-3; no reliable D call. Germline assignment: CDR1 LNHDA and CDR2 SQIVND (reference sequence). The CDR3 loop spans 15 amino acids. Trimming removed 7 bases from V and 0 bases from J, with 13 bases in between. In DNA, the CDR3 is TGTGCCAGTACCGCCGGGAGAGGCTCTGGAAACACCATATATTTT. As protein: CASTAGRGSGNTIYF.

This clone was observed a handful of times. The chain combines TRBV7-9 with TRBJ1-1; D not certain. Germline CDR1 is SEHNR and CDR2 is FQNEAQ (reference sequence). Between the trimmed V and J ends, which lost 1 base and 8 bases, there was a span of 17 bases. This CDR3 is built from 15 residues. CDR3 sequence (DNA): TGTGCCAGCAGCTTAGATTCCTCCCGGGTGGGAGAAGCTTTCTTT. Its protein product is CASSLDSSRVGEAFF.

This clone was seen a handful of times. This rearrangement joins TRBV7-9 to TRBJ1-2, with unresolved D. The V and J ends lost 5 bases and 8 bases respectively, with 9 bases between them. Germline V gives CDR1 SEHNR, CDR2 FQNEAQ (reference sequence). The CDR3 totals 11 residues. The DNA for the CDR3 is TGTGCCAGCAGCCTTGGACGGGGCTACACCTTC. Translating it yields CASSLGRGYTF.

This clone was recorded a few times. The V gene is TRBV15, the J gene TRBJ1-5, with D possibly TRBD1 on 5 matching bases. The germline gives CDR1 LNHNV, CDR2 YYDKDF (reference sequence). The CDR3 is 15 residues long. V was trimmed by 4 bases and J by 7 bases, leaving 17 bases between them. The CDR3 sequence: CATSIIAQGTQPQHF. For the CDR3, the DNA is TGTGCCACCAGCATTATAGCGCAGGGTACACAGCCCCAGCATTTT.

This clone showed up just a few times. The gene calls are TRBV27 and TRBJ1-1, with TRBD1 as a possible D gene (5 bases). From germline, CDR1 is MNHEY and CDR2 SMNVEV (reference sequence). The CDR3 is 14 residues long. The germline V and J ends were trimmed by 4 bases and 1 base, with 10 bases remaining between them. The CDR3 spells CASSYRRGNTEAFF. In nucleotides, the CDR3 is TGTGCCAGCAGTTACAGGCGAGGGAACACTGAAGCTTTCTTT.

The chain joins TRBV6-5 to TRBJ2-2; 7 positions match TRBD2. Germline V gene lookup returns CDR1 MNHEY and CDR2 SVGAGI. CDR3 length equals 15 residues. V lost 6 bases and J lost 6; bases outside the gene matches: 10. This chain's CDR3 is CASRRTSSWAGELFF. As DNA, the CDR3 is TGTGCCAGCAGACGGACTAGTTCTTGGGCCGGGGAGCTGTTTTTT.

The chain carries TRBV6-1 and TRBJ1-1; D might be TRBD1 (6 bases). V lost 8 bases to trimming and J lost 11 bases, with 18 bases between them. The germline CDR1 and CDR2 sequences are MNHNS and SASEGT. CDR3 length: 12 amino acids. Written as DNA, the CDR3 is TGTGCCAGCGGGGGCCCTCAGAGGGAGGCTTTCTTT. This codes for CASGGPQREAFF.

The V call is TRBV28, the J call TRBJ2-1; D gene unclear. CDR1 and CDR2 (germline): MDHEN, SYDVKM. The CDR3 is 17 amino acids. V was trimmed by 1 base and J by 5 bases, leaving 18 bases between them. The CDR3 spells CASSLLGLGLSHNEQFF. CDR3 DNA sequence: TGTGCCAGCAGTTTATTGGGCTTAGGGCTGAGCCACAATGAGCAGTTCTTC.

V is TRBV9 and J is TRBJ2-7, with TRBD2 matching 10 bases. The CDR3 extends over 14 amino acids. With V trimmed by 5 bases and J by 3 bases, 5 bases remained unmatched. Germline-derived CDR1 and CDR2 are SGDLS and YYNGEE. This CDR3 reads CASRPSGRDYEQYF. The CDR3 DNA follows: TGTGCCAGCAGACCTAGCGGGAGAGACTACGAGCAGTACTTC.

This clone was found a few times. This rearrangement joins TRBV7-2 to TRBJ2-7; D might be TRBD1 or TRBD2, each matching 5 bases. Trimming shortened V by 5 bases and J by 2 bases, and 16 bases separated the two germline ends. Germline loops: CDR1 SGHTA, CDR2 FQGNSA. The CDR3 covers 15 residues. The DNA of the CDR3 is TGTGCCAGCAGCCCATCATGGGACGGTACCTACGAGCAGTACTTC. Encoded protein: CASSPSWDGTYEQYF.

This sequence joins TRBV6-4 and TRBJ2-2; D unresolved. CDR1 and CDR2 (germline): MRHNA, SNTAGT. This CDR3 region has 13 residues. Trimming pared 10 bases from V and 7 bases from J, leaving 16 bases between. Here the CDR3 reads CATKKNGVGELFF. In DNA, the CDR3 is TGTGCCACGAAAAAGAATGGGGTCGGGGAGCTGTTTTTT.

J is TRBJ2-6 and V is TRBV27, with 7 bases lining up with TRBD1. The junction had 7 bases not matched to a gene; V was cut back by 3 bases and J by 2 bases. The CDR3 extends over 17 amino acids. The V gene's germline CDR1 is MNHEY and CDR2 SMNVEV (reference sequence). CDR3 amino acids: CASSLFGTGAGANVLTF. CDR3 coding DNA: TGTGCCAGCAGTTTGTTCGGAACAGGGGCTGGGGCCAACGTCCTGACTTTC. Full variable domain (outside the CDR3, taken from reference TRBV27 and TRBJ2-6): EAQVTQNPRYLITVTGKKLTVTCSQNMNHEYMSWYRQDPGLGLRQIYYSMNVEVTDKGDVPEGYKVSRKEKRNFPLILESPSPNQTSLYFCASSLFGTGAGANVLTFGAGSRLTVL.

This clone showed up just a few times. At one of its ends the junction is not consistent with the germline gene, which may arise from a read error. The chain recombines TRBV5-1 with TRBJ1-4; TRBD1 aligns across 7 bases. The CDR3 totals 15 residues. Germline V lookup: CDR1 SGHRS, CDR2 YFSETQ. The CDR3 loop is CASSLLAQGSEKLFF. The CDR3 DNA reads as TGTGCCAGCAGCTTGCTTGCACAGGGGTCTGAAAAACTGTTTTTT.

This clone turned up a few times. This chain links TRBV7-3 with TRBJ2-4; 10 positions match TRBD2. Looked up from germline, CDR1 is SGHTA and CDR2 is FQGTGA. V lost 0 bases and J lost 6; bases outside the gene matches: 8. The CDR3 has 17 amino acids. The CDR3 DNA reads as TGTGCCAGCAGCTTAACTGCTAGCGGGAGTGGTAGAAACATTCAGTACTTC. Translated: CASSLTASGSGRNIQYF.

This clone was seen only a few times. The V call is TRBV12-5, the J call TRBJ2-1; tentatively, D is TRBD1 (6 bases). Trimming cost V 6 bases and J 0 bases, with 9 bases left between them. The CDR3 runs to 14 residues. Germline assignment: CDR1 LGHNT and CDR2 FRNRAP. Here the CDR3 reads CASGRDNSYNEQFF. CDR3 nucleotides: TGTGCTAGTGGCCGGGACAACTCCTACAATGAGCAGTTCTTC.

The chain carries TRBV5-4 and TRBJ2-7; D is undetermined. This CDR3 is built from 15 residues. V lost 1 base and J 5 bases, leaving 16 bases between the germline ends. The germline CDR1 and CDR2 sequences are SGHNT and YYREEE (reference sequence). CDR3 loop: CASSLNQRITDEQYF. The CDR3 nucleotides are TGTGCCAGCAGCTTGAATCAAAGGATCACCGACGAGCAGTACTTC. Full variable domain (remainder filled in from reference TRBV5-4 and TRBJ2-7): ETGVTQSPTHLIKTRGQQVTLRCSSQSGHNTVSWYQQALGQGPQFIFQYYREEENGRGNFPPRFSGLQFPNYSSELNVNALELDDSALYLCASSLNQRITDEQYFGPGTRLTVT.

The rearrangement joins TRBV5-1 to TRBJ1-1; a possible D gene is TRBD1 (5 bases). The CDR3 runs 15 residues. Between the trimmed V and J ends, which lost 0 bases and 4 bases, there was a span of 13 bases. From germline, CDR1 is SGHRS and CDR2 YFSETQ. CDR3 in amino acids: CASSLGDSWGTEAFF. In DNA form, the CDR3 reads TGCGCCAGCAGCTTGGGTGACAGCTGGGGCACTGAAGCTTTCTTT.

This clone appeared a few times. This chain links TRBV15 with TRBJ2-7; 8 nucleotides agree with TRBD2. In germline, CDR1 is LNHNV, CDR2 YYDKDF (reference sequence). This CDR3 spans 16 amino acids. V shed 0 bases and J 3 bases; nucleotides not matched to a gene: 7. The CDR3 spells CATSRDKGAGVYEQYF. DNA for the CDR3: TGTGCCACCAGCAGAGATAAAGGAGCGGGAGTCTACGAGCAGTACTTC.

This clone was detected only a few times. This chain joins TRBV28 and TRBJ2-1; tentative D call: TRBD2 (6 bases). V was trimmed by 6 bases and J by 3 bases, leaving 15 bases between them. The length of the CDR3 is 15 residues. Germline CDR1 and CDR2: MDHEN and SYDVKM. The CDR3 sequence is CASRVGSAGYNEQFF. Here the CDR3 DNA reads TGTGCCAGCAGGGTCGGGTCAGCGGGCTACAATGAGCAGTTCTTC.